What follows are 7 T cell receptor beta chains derived from one specimen sequenced in a study of blood T cell repertoires in COVID-19. Profiling relied on immunoSEQ multiplex PCR, and the TCRdb table lists in-frame clones only, not all of them. This table holds some 180,000 clones, roughly 93% found once. What was sequenced was peripheral blood. These receptors all stem from a man aged 18 to 30 with COVID-19, enrolled during active disease.

V is TRBV24-1 and J is TRBJ2-1; 8 nucleotides agree with TRBD2. The length of the CDR3 is 15 residues. In germline, CDR1 is KGHDR, CDR2 SFDVKD. V shed 6 bases and J 4 bases; nucleotides not matched to a gene: 7. The chain's CDR3 is CATSPRTSLYNEQFF. DNA of the CDR3: TGTGCCACCAGTCCGAGGACTAGCCTTTACAATGAGCAGTTCTTC.

Here the CDR3 reads CASSQDNRAALHF. As DNA, the CDR3 is TGTGCCAGCAGCCAAGATAACCGAGCGGCCCTCCACTTT. This chain links TRBV3-1 (or the pseudogene TRBV3-2) with TRBJ1-6; no clear D. Germline V CDR1 and CDR2: LGHDT, YNNKEL (reference sequence). V lost 0 bases and J 14 bases, leaving 11 bases between the germline ends. CDR3 length equals 13 residues.

The chain's CDR3 is CAISDRADRSGNTIYF. The CDR3 nucleotides are TGTGCCATCAGCGACAGGGCCGACCGCTCTGGAAACACCATATATTTT. This chain links TRBV10-3 with TRBJ1-3; 7 nucleotides match TRBD1. Germline V gene sequence: CDR1 ENHRY, CDR2 SYGVKD. After removal of 6 bases from V and 0 bases from J, the junction contained 8 bases not matched to a gene. CDR3 length equals 16 residues.

The V gene is TRBV4-1, the J gene TRBJ2-7, with no clear D. The CDR3 extends over 17 amino acids. The V gene's germline CDR1 is MGHRA and CDR2 YSYEKL. V was clipped by 0 bases and J by 1 base, with 16 bases between them. The CDR3 region is CASSQEDKITISYEQYF. The CDR3 DNA is TGCGCCAGCAGCCAAGAAGATAAGATCACTATATCCTACGAGCAGTACTTC.

The gene calls are TRBV9 and TRBJ1-2, with a weak D call TRBD1 (5 bases). The V and J ends lost 3 bases and 7 bases respectively, with 19 bases between them. The CDR3 runs 15 residues. CDR1 SGDLS and CDR2 YYNGEE come from the germline V gene. The CDR3 loop reads CASSAPGREGFGYTF. In DNA, the CDR3 is TGTGCCAGCAGCGCCCCCGGCAGGGAAGGCTTTGGCTACACCTTC.

The chain carries TRBV21-1 and TRBJ1-1; the table's TRBD1 call for D was not verified on the DNA. TRBV21-1 is described as a pseudogene. CDR3 length equals 18 residues. The CDR3 protein is CASSKIGGPGQPNTEAFF. DNA for the CDR3: TGTGCCAGCAGCAAAATAGGAGGGCCGGGACAGCCGAACACTGAAGCTTTCTTT.

This chain uses TRBV12-5 with TRBJ1-1; 7 bases are a match to TRBD1. J gave up 1 base and V 2 bases, and 10 bases lay outside the gene matches. CDR3 length: 17 amino acids. Germline V gene sequence: CDR1 LGHNT, CDR2 FRNRAP. The CDR3 nucleotides read TGTGCTAGTGGTTTGCCCCAGGGGGATCTTCGGAACACTGAAGCTTTCTTT. Amino acid sequence: CASGLPQGDLRNTEAFF.